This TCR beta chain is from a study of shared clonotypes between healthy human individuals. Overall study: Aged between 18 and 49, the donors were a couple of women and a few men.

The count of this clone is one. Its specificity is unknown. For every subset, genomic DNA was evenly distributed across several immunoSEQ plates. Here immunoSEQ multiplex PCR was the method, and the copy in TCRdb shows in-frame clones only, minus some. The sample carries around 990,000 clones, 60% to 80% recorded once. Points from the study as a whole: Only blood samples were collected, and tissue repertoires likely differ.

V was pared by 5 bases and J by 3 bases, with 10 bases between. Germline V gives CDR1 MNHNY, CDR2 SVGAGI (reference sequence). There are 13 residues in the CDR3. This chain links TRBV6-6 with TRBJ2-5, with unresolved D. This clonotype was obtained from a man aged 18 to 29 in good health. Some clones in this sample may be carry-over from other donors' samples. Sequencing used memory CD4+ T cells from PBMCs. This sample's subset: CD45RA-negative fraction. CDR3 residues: CASSTDGEETQYF. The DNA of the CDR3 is TGTGCCAGCAGTACCGACGGTGAAGAGACCCAGTACTTC.